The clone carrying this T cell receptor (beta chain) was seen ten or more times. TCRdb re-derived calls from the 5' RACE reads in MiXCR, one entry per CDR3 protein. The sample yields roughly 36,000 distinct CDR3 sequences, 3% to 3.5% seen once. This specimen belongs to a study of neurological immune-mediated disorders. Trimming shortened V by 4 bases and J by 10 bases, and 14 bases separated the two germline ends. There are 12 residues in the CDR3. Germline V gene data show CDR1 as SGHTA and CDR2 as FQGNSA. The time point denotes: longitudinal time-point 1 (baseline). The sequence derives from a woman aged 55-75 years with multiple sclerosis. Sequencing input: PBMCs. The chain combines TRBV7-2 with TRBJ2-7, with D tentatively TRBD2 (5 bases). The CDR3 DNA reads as TGTGCCAGCAGCTCCCTGGGGAGCGATCAGTACTTC. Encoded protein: CASSSLGSDQYF.